The next 18 T cell receptor beta chains were all read from a single sample in a study of cytomegalovirus exposure and HLA in healthy donors. PCR employed 60 Vbeta and 13 Jbeta primers. The table came from immunoSEQ multiplex PCR; TCRdb's copy has only in-frame clones and leaves some out. The sample lists 200,000 to 250,000 clones, around 89% occurring once. Input material: PBMCs. Receptors originate from a woman younger than 30 in good health and CMV-seronegative.

The chain has TRBV30 and TRBJ1-3; TRBD1 might be the D (6 bases). The germline CDR1 and CDR2 sequences are GTSNPN and SVGIG (reference sequence). Trimming stripped 4 bases from V and 4 bases from J, with 17 bases between. The CDR3 runs 15 residues. The DNA of the CDR3 is TGTGCCTGGAATTTCCCCGGGGGGCGAGGAAACACCATATATTTT. Translation gives CAWNFPGGRGNTIYF.

The chain recombines TRBV4-1 with TRBJ1-1; possibly TRBD1 for D (6 bases). V was cut by 1 base and J by 0 bases, with 15 bases left in between. The germline V gene encodes CDR1 MGHRA and CDR2 YSYEKL. The CDR3 length is 17 residues. The CDR3 region is CASSQVGWTALNTEAFF. The CDR3 DNA is TGCGCCAGCAGCCAAGTGGGGTGGACAGCTTTGAACACTGAAGCTTTCTTT.

V usage is TRBV7-9 and J usage is TRBJ1-2; D possibly corresponds to TRBD1 (6 bases). Germline loops: CDR1 SEHNR, CDR2 FQNEAQ (reference sequence). The CDR3 length is 14 residues. The V end was cut by 1 base, the J end by 7 bases, with 13 bases between. The CDR3 bases are TGTGCCAGCAGCTTAGACAGGGTCTTATCTGGCTACACCTTC. Translating it yields CASSLDRVLSGYTF.

The V gene is TRBV27, the J gene TRBJ1-1, with D perhaps matching TRBD1 (5 bases). The germline gives CDR1 MNHEY, CDR2 SMNVEV (reference sequence). The V and J ends lost 3 bases and 11 bases respectively, with 16 bases between them. CDR3 length: 13 residues. In DNA form, the CDR3 reads TGTGCCAGCAGTTTCCAACTCCCGGGGGTGGCTTTCTTT. Encoded protein: CASSFQLPGVAFF.

The gene calls are TRBV4-1 and TRBJ1-1; a weak D match, TRBD1 (6 bases). The CDR3 loop spans 13 amino acids. V was cut by 4 bases and J by 4 bases, with 10 bases left in between. Looked up from germline, CDR1 is MGHRA and CDR2 is YSYEKL. The CDR3 region has the DNA TGCGCCAGCAGCCCACAGGGAGTCACTGAAGCTTTCTTT. The encoded protein is CASSPQGVTEAFF.

The chain recombines TRBV5-6 with TRBJ2-1; a weak D match, TRBD2 (5 bases). The germline gives CDR1 SGHDT, CDR2 YYEEEE. Trimming removed 1 base from V and 6 bases from J, with 11 bases in between. The CDR3 length is 14 residues. CDR3 sequence (DNA): TGTGCCAGCAGCTTGTTCCTCGAGGGCAATGAGCAGTTCTTC. Protein sequence: CASSLFLEGNEQFF.

The chain has TRBV6-1 and TRBJ1-1; 7 bases are a match to TRBD1. The CDR3 contains 13 residues. Germline trimming cut 2 bases from V and 7 bases from J; bases unmatched to any gene: 4. The germline V gene has CDR1 MNHNS and CDR2 SASEGT. The CDR3 region is CASSEPGQIEAFF. The DNA of the CDR3 is TGTGCCAGCAGTGAACCGGGACAGATTGAAGCTTTCTTT.

CDR3 sequence: CASSLVGVRGGYTF. For the CDR3, the DNA is TGTGCCAGCAGCTTAGTAGGGGTCAGGGGGGGCTACACCTTC. V usage is TRBV7-8 and J usage is TRBJ1-2; 7 bases match TRBD1. The CDR3 loop spans 14 amino acids. V was pared by 1 base and J by 8 bases, with 7 bases of the junction left unmatched. Germline V gives CDR1 SGHVS, CDR2 FQNEAQ.

The chain is built from TRBV5-1 and TRBJ2-1; weak D call: TRBD2 (6 bases). The CDR3 runs 14 residues. V lost 3 bases and J 5 bases, leaving 12 bases between the germline ends. Germline V gene data show CDR1 as SGHRS and CDR2 as YFSETQ. CDR3 DNA sequence: TGCGCCAGCAGCTGGGGACTTTTTAACAATGAGCAGTTCTTC. Protein product: CASSWGLFNNEQFF. The entire variable domain, with the rest obtained from reference TRBV5-1 and TRBJ2-1, is as follows: KAGVTQTPRYLIKTRGQQVTLSCSPISGHRSVSWYQQTPGQGLQFLFEYFSETQRNKGNFPGRFSGRQFSNSRSEMNVSTLELGDSALYLCASSWGLFNNEQFFGPGTRLTVL.

The rearrangement uses TRBV10-2 and TRBJ1-2; tentative D call: TRBD1 (6 bases). Germline CDR1 WSHSY, CDR2 SAAADI. Trimming stripped 6 bases from V and 6 bases from J, with 14 bases between. This CDR3 has 13 residues. CDR3 sequence reads: CASSLQGANGYTF. In nucleotides, the CDR3 is TGCGCCAGCAGCCTACAGGGCGCCAATGGCTACACCTTC.

The chain recombines TRBV5-1 with TRBJ2-2, with 8 nucleotides matching TRBD1. Germline CDR1 and CDR2: SGHRS and YFSETQ. Trimming cost V 8 bases and J 1 base; bases outside gene matches: 4. The CDR3 is 14 amino acids. CDR3 loop: CASTGQGNTGELFF. In nucleotides, the CDR3 is TGCGCCAGTACAGGACAGGGGAACACCGGGGAGCTGTTTTTT.

This rearrangement joins TRBV6-6 to TRBJ2-5, with D possibly TRBD2 on 6 matching bases. From germline, CDR1 is MNHNY and CDR2 SVGAGI (reference sequence). The CDR3 contains 14 residues. V lost 3 bases and J 1 base, leaving 9 bases between the germline ends. CDR3 loop: CASSYFGGQETQYF. The CDR3 DNA is TGTGCCAGCAGTTATTTCGGGGGCCAAGAGACCCAGTACTTC.

The DNA for the CDR3 is TGTGCCAGCAGCTTGATTCTAGCTGGGAGTAATGAGCAGTTCTTC. This translates into CASSLILAGSNEQFF. The rearrangement uses TRBV5-4 and TRBJ2-1; possible D gene TRBD2, 5 bases. The CDR3 sequence is 15 residues long. The germline CDR1 and CDR2 sequences are SGHNT and YYREEE (reference sequence). The germline V and J ends were trimmed by 1 base and 7 bases, with 15 bases remaining between them.

This chain links TRBV29-1 with TRBJ2-7; TRBD2 agrees at 13 bases. The CDR3 has 13 residues. Germline CDR1 SQVTM, CDR2 ANQGSEA. V lost 6 bases and J lost 3; bases outside the gene matches: 2. CDR3 nucleotide sequence: TGCAGCGTGACTAGCGGGGGGAACTACGAGCAGTACTTC. Its translation: CSVTSGGNYEQYF.

This sequence joins TRBV10-1 and TRBJ2-1; TRBD1 is a possible D gene (5 bases). The germline V gene has CDR1 WNHNN and CDR2 SYGVQD (reference sequence). V dropped 2 bases and J dropped 8 bases, with 13 bases sitting between them. This CDR3 region has 14 residues. CDR3 loop: CASSEGAGLDEQFF. Written as DNA, the CDR3 is TGCGCCAGCAGTGAGGGAGCAGGGCTCGATGAGCAGTTCTTC.

This chain links TRBV27 with TRBJ1-3, with D unclear. The CDR3 covers 13 residues. V lost 6 bases and J 4 bases, leaving 10 bases between the germline ends. The germline CDR1 and CDR2 sequences are MNHEY and SMNVEV (reference sequence). In nucleotides, the CDR3 is TGTGCCAGCAGCCGAGGGCGGGGAAACACCATATATTTT. Amino acid sequence: CASSRGRGNTIYF.

V is TRBV7-6 and J is TRBJ2-7; 7 nucleotides agree with TRBD1. Trimming took 5 bases from V and 6 from J; bases not matched to a gene: 13. The germline gives CDR1 SGHVS, CDR2 FNYEAQ. This CDR3 region has 15 residues. CDR3 DNA: TGTGCCAGCAGCCCTTACGACGGTGCAGGGGGCGAGCAGTACTTC. The encoded protein is CASSPYDGAGGEQYF.

This sequence joins TRBV15 and TRBJ2-7, with D perhaps TRBD2 (6 bases). This CDR3 has 15 amino acids. Germline CDR1 LNHNV, CDR2 YYDKDF (reference sequence). Trimming shortened V by 0 bases and J by 2 bases, and 11 bases separated the two germline ends. For the CDR3, the DNA is TGTGCCACCAGCAGAGACAGGGACTTAACCTACGAGCAGTACTTC. Translation: CATSRDRDLTYEQYF.